Listed below are T cell receptor beta chains from one sample, sequenced in a study of tumor-infiltrating lymphocytes in oesophageal squamous cell carcinoma. Each CDR3 protein gets one entry after TCRdb re-called the PCR reads with MiXCR. The top ten hold 15% to 20% of the sample, which has more than 15,000 distinct CDR3 sequences, just under 40% seen once. The sample was esophageal tumor tissue. Every receptor here comes from a male donor with esophageal squamous cell carcinoma. Both conserved end residues are part of each CDR3. The D gene is left open where the match is weak.

D,V,CDR3
TRBD2,TRBV7-2,CASSRYGRSYNEQFF
NA,TRBV7-2,CASSFSRGDGYTF
NA,TRBV7-2,CASSRSREETQYF
NA,TRBV7-9,CASSPDGLYGYTF
NA,TRBV6-6,CASSFQDSTDTQYF
TRBD2,TRBV10-2,CASSARGGSTDTQYF
TRBD1,TRBV6-1,CASSPTGAPSYEQYF
NA,TRBV7-9,CASSQGQGKLFF
NA,TRBV7-9,CASSLAEDEQFF
NA,TRBV6-7,CASSYADSLFPYNEQFF
NA,TRBV5-1,CASRAGGPTDTQYF
NA,TRBV28,CASEIPGGNIQYF
NA,TRBV18,CASSPARVSSYNEQFF
NA,TRBV12-3/TRBV12-4,CASSATSGGHNEQFF
NA,TRBV28,CASTGTYTEAFF
NA,TRBV7-9,CASSPSGGLGPTDTQYF